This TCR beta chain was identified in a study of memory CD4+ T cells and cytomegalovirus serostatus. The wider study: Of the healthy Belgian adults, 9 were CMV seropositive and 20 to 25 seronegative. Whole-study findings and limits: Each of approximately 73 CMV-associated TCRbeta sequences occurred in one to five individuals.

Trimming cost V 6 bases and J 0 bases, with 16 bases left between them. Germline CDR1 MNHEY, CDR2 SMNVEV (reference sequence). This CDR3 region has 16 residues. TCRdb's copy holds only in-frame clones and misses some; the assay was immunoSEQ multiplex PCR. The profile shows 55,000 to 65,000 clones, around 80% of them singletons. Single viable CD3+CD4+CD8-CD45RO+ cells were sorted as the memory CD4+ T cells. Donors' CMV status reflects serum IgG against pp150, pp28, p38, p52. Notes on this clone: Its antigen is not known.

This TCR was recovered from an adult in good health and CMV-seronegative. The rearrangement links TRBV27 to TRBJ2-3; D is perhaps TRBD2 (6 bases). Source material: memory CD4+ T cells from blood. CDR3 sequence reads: CASSHPRAGSTDTQYF. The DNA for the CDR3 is TGTGCCAGCAGCCATCCAAGGGCGGGGAGCACAGATACGCAGTATTTT.